This paragraph reports one T cell receptor beta chain. Its antigen is not known. TCRdb's table, derived via immunoSEQ multiplex PCR, lists solely in-frame clones and lacks some. The sample contains about 820,000 clones, over 90% of which appear only once. This entry belongs to a study of shared clonotypes between healthy human individuals. CDR1 and CDR2 from the germline V gene are WSHSY and SAAADI. After removal of 4 bases from V and 4 bases from J, the junction contained 8 bases not matched to a gene. The CDR3 spans 16 residues. The naive CD8 population came from CD45RO-negative cells selected for CCR7, without terminally differentiated effector memory CD45RA+ cells. Whole-study findings and limits: Generally, estimated richness proved larger in naive subsets than it did in memory subsets.

Material for sequencing was naive CD8+ T cells sorted from blood. The rearrangement joins TRBV10-2 to TRBJ2-3; 10 nucleotides match TRBD2. The source is a young man in good health. CDR3 DNA: TGCGCCAGCAGTGCAGGGCTAGCGGGAGTGGCAGATACGCAGTATTTT. Amino acids: CASSAGLAGVADTQYF.